The rows below give T cell receptor beta chains drawn from one sample of a study of cytomegalovirus exposure and HLA in healthy donors. Clones were sequenced by immunoSEQ multiplex PCR, and TCRdb holds only the in-frame ones, with some missing. In the table there are around 300,000 clones, approximately 85% of which are singletons. Sequencing used PBMCs. The receptors come from a woman aged 40 to 50 in good health and CMV-seropositive. CDR3s include the opening cysteine and the closing phenylalanine or tryptophan. Fields, in order: V gene, D gene, clone size, J gene, CDR3 protein, CDR3 DNA. A D gene is named only where the DNA matches it firmly. A clone size is listed for some rows: how often the clone was seen (once, few, many), or a class if it is expanded.

V gene: TRBV2
D gene: -
clone size: -
J gene: TRBJ1-6
CDR3 protein: CASRAENNSPLHF
CDR3 DNA: TGTGCCAGCAGAGCGGAGAATAATTCACCCCTCCACTTT

V gene: TRBV9
D gene: -
clone size: -
J gene: TRBJ2-7
CDR3 protein: CASSVDADRAYEQYF
CDR3 DNA: TGTGCCAGCAGCGTAGACGCGGACAGAGCCTACGAGCAGTACTTC

V gene: TRBV19
D gene: -
clone size: -
J gene: TRBJ1-2
CDR3 protein: CASSIYQGNNYGYTF
CDR3 DNA: TGTGCCAGTAGTATATACCAGGGGAACAACTATGGCTACACCTTC

V gene: TRBV30
D gene: TRBD1
clone size: -
J gene: TRBJ1-1
CDR3 protein: CAWSRQGEGTEAFF
CDR3 DNA: TGTGCCTGGAGTCGACAGGGAGAGGGCACTGAAGCTTTCTTT

V gene: TRBV7-9
D gene: -
clone size: -
J gene: TRBJ2-5
CDR3 protein: CASSLSAVPQETQYF
CDR3 DNA: TGTGCCAGCAGCTTGAGCGCCGTACCCCAAGAGACCCAGTACTTC

V gene: TRBV7-2
D gene: -
clone size: once
J gene: TRBJ2-5
CDR3 protein: CASSPNGPPGETQYF
CDR3 DNA: TGTGCCAGCAGCCCCAATGGCCCCCCTGGAGAGACCCAGTACTTC

V gene: TRBV11-2
D gene: -
clone size: -
J gene: TRBJ2-7
CDR3 protein: CASTNGGPYEQYF
CDR3 DNA: TGTGCCAGCACTAACGGGGGACCATACGAGCAGTACTTC

V gene: TRBV11-2
D gene: -
clone size: -
J gene: TRBJ2-7
CDR3 protein: CASSLDRSLYEQYF
CDR3 DNA: TGTGCCAGCAGCCTCGACAGATCGTTATACGAGCAGTACTTC

V gene: TRBV6-5
D gene: -
clone size: -
J gene: TRBJ1-6
CDR3 protein: CASTLAPNLNSPLHF
CDR3 DNA: TGTGCCAGCACCCTAGCGCCAAACCTTAATTCACCCCTCCACTTT

V gene: TRBV28
D gene: -
clone size: -
J gene: TRBJ1-1
CDR3 protein: CASSQAPNTEAFF
CDR3 DNA: TGTGCCAGCAGCCAAGCTCCGAACACTGAAGCTTTCTTT

V gene: TRBV19
D gene: TRBD1
clone size: -
J gene: TRBJ2-7
CDR3 protein: CASRPGTGGSYEQYF
CDR3 DNA: TGTGCCAGTAGACCTGGGACAGGGGGCAGCTACGAGCAGTACTTC

V gene: TRBV28
D gene: -
clone size: -
J gene: TRBJ2-7
CDR3 protein: CASSSSQQGRAYEQYF
CDR3 DNA: TGTGCCAGCAGTAGCTCCCAACAGGGACGAGCCTACGAGCAGTACTTC

V gene: TRBV4-1
D gene: TRBD2
clone size: -
J gene: TRBJ2-1
CDR3 protein: CASSQDLSGRPDEQFF
CDR3 DNA: TGCGCCAGCAGCCAAGATCTTAGCGGGAGGCCCGATGAGCAGTTCTTC

V gene: TRBV4-2
D gene: TRBD2
clone size: -
J gene: TRBJ2-7
CDR3 protein: CASSQDMRLAAPSSYEQYF
CDR3 DNA: TGTGCCAGCAGCCAAGATATGAGACTAGCGGCTCCTAGTTCCTACGAGCAGTACTTC

V gene: TRBV18
D gene: TRBD1
clone size: -
J gene: TRBJ2-6
CDR3 protein: CASSLGQGNSGANVLTF
CDR3 DNA: TGTGCCAGCTCACTTGGACAGGGAAACTCTGGGGCCAACGTCCTGACTTTC

V gene: TRBV7-8
D gene: -
clone size: once
J gene: TRBJ2-5
CDR3 protein: CASSADTTLGANQETQYF
CDR3 DNA: TGTGCCAGCAGCGCTGACACCACCTTAGGGGCTAATCAAGAGACCCAGTACTTC

V gene: TRBV28
D gene: TRBD2
clone size: -
J gene: TRBJ2-1
CDR3 protein: CASSAGTSGSLGDEQFF
CDR3 DNA: TGTGCCAGCAGCGCGGGGACTAGCGGGAGCTTGGGTGATGAGCAGTTCTTC

V gene: TRBV4-3
D gene: TRBD1
clone size: -
J gene: TRBJ1-2
CDR3 protein: CASSQEDRGDYGYTF
CDR3 DNA: TGCGCCAGCAGCCAAGAGGACAGGGGTGACTATGGCTACACCTTC

V gene: TRBV11-1
D gene: -
clone size: -
J gene: TRBJ2-1
CDR3 protein: CASSLVSAARSNEQFF
CDR3 DNA: TGTGCCAGCAGCTTAGTTTCAGCGGCCCGCTCCAATGAGCAGTTCTTC

V gene: TRBV28
D gene: TRBD1
clone size: -
J gene: TRBJ2-7
CDR3 protein: CASSTADRESHEQYF
CDR3 DNA: TGTGCCAGCAGTACCGCCGACAGGGAAAGTCACGAGCAGTACTTC

V gene: TRBV11-3
D gene: -
clone size: few
J gene: TRBJ2-5
CDR3 protein: CASSLVGSQETQYF
CDR3 DNA: TGTGCCAGCAGCTTAGTTGGGAGCCAAGAGACCCAGTACTTC

V gene: TRBV9
D gene: TRBD2
clone size: -
J gene: TRBJ2-3
CDR3 protein: CASSARDYNTDTQYF
CDR3 DNA: TGTGCCAGCAGCGCCCGGGACTACAACACAGATACGCAGTATTTT

V gene: TRBV5-1
D gene: TRBD2
clone size: -
J gene: TRBJ2-1
CDR3 protein: CASSQTSGSHNEQFF
CDR3 DNA: TGCGCCAGCAGCCAGACTAGCGGGAGTCACAATGAGCAGTTCTTC

V gene: TRBV11-2
D gene: TRBD2
clone size: -
J gene: TRBJ2-1
CDR3 protein: CASSAGLAVEQFF
CDR3 DNA: TGTGCCAGCAGCGCGGGACTAGCTGTTGAGCAGTTCTTC

V gene: TRBV5-4
D gene: TRBD1
clone size: -
J gene: TRBJ1-3
CDR3 protein: CASSLGTGRYGNTIYF
CDR3 DNA: TGTGCCAGCAGCTTGGGGACAGGCCGCTATGGAAACACCATATATTTT

V gene: TRBV7-9
D gene: -
clone size: -
J gene: TRBJ2-1
CDR3 protein: CASSSGPKRNDEQFF
CDR3 DNA: TGTGCCAGCAGCTCAGGACCGAAGCGGAACGATGAGCAGTTCTTC

V gene: TRBV27
D gene: -
clone size: -
J gene: TRBJ1-4
CDR3 protein: CASRPLGQGEKLFF
CDR3 DNA: TGTGCCAGCAGACCCCTGGGGCAGGGTGAAAAACTGTTTTTT

V gene: TRBV4-2
D gene: TRBD2
clone size: -
J gene: TRBJ2-5
CDR3 protein: CASSQVGRAETQYF
CDR3 DNA: TGTGCCAGCAGCCAAGTCGGGAGGGCCGAGACCCAGTACTTC